One and the same sample provided the 23 T cell receptor beta chains below, sequenced in a study of CD8 T cells in ankylosing spondylitis. TCRdb reprocessed the 5' RACE reads via MiXCR and lists one record per CDR3 protein. The sample has 250,000 or so distinct CDR3 sequences, 15% to 20% seen once. The sequencing sample was made of blood, either unsorted or a sorted T cell fraction (not recorded which). The receptors come from a male donor with ankylosing spondylitis or in good health (not recorded which).

The V call is TRBV4-1, the J call TRBJ2-7; D might be TRBD1 or TRBD2, each matching 5 bases. CDR1 is MGHRA and CDR2 is YSYEKL in the germline V gene. V dropped 0 bases and J dropped 3 bases, with 12 bases sitting between them. The CDR3 length is 15 residues. CDR3 residues: CASSQDPGHNYEQYF. DNA for the CDR3: TGCGCCAGCAGCCAAGATCCGGGGCATAACTACGAGCAGTACTTC.

This rearrangement joins TRBV7-9 to TRBJ2-7; D call uncertain. CDR3 length equals 14 residues. Germline V gives CDR1 SEHNR, CDR2 FQNEAQ (reference sequence). Between the trimmed V and J ends, which lost 4 bases and 4 bases, there was a span of 14 bases. The CDR3 protein is CASSSRVAPYEQYF. CDR3 nucleotide sequence: TGTGCCAGCAGCTCCCGGGTGGCCCCATACGAGCAGTACTTC. The whole variable domain, filled in from reference TRBV7-9 and TRBJ2-7, reads DTGVSQNPRHKITKRGQNVTFRCDPISEHNRLYWYRQTLGQGPEFLTYFQNEAQLEKSRLLSDRFSAERPKGSFSTLEIQRTEQGDSAMYLCASSSRVAPYEQYFGPGTRLTVT.

This clonotype was detected a few times. The rearrangement uses TRBV19 and TRBJ2-3; D is perhaps TRBD2 (6 bases). The germline V gene encodes CDR1 LNHDA and CDR2 SQIVND (reference sequence). Trimming removed 6 bases from V and 8 bases from J, with 27 bases in between. There are 17 residues in the CDR3. The CDR3 DNA reads as TGTGCCAGTAGCCAAACCCCTAGCGACACGGGGTCTGGTACGCAGTATTTT. This encodes CASSQTPSDTGSGTQYF.

This clonotype has only a few counts. V usage is TRBV4-2 and J usage is TRBJ2-1, with 8 bases lining up with TRBD1. The length of the CDR3 is 17 residues. CDR1 and CDR2 from the germline V gene are LGHNA and YNFKEQ. V lost 3 bases to trimming and J lost 3 bases; unmatched junction nucleotides: 10. This CDR3 reads CASSQESGQGYYNEQFF. Here the CDR3 DNA reads TGTGCCAGCAGCCAGGAGTCTGGACAGGGCTACTACAATGAGCAGTTCTTC.

The V call is TRBV5-1, the J call TRBJ2-1; D is ambiguous. The CDR3 sequence is 14 residues long. V was cut by 0 bases and J by 7 bases, with 11 bases left in between. Germline values: CDR1 SGHRS, CDR2 YFSETQ. The CDR3 DNA is TGCGCCAGCAGCTTGGAGGCCTCCCCAAATGAGCAGTTCTTC. Residues: CASSLEASPNEQFF. Full variable domain (remainder filled in from reference TRBV5-1 and TRBJ2-1): KAGVTQTPRYLIKTRGQQVTLSCSPISGHRSVSWYQQTPGQGLQFLFEYFSETQRNKGNFPGRFSGRQFSNSRSEMNVSTLELGDSALYLCASSLEASPNEQFFGPGTRLTVL.

The chain is built from TRBV5-1 and TRBJ2-1, with TRBD2 identical over 7 bases. Germline CDR1 reads SGHRS; CDR2 reads YFSETQ. J gave up 8 bases and V 4 bases, and 12 bases lay outside the gene matches. CDR3 length: 15 amino acids. The CDR3 spells CASSTSWRELDEQFF. The CDR3 nucleotides are TGCGCCAGCAGCACCTCCTGGCGGGAGTTAGATGAGCAGTTCTTC.

In its sample, this clonotype was seen a few times. The genes are TRBV9 and TRBJ2-2; 8 positions match TRBD2. V lost 4 bases and J lost 1; bases outside the gene matches: 15. Germline CDR1 reads SGDLS; CDR2 reads YYNGEE. The CDR3 loop spans 19 amino acids. In DNA form, the CDR3 reads TGTGCCAGCAGCCCCCTGGCAGCGGGAGTGGGCCTGAACACCGGGGAGCTGTTTTTT. This gives the protein CASSPLAAGVGLNTGELFF.

The chain links TRBV4-3 to TRBJ2-3; no reliable D call. The CDR3 length is 14 residues. Germline CDR1 is LGHNA and CDR2 is YSLEER. V lost 0 bases and J 1 base, leaving 5 bases between the germline ends. The CDR3: CASSQDQGTDTQYF. In DNA form, the CDR3 reads TGCGCCAGCAGCCAAGACCAGGGCACAGATACGCAGTATTTT.

This clonotype was seen a few times. The CDR3 sequence is CASSHRDNFYEQYF. The CDR3 DNA sequence: TGTGCCAGCAGCCACCGGGACAACTTCTACGAGCAGTACTTC. J is TRBJ2-7 and V is TRBV14, with a possible D match to TRBD1 (6 bases). Germline CDR1 SGHDN, CDR2 FVKESK. The CDR3 is 14 amino acids. Trimming removed 3 bases from V and 3 bases from J, with 12 bases in between.

The rearrangement links TRBV12-3 or TRBV12-4 to TRBJ2-5, with 11 bases lining up with TRBD2. Germline trimming cut 7 bases from V and 5 bases from J; bases unmatched to any gene: 3. There are 13 residues in the CDR3. This CDR3 is CASTTSGSETQYF. The CDR3 DNA follows: TGTGCCAGCACTACTAGCGGGAGCGAGACCCAGTACTTC.

This clonotype occurred a few times. The V gene is TRBV7-9, the J gene TRBJ2-1; unclear D gene. Per germline, CDR1 SEHNR and CDR2 FQNEAQ (reference sequence). CDR3 size: 16 residues. Between the trimmed V and J ends, which lost 2 bases and 0 bases, there was a span of 11 bases. CDR3 sequence (DNA): TGTGCCAGCAGCTTACTTGGACCCAGCTCCTACAATGAGCAGTTCTTC. It encodes CASSLLGPSSYNEQFF.

This clonotype has more than one count but fewer than ten. The chain couples TRBV7-3 to TRBJ1-1; 7 bases match TRBD1. V shed 6 bases and J 3 bases; nucleotides not matched to a gene: 4. In germline, CDR1 is SGHTA, CDR2 FQGTGA. This CDR3 is 13 amino acids long. CDR3 in amino acids: CASRSTGDTEAFF. The DNA of the CDR3 is TGTGCCAGCAGATCAACAGGGGACACTGAAGCTTTCTTT.

The V call is TRBV10-3, the J call TRBJ2-1, with 13 nucleotides matching TRBD2. The CDR3 contains 15 residues. Trimming cost V 3 bases and J 7 bases; bases outside gene matches: 3. Germline-derived CDR1 and CDR2 are ENHRY and SYGVKD. CDR3 amino acids: CAISEGLAGENEQFF. In nucleotides, the CDR3 is TGTGCCATCAGTGAAGGACTAGCGGGAGAAAATGAGCAGTTCTTC.

Written as DNA, the CDR3 is TGCGCCAGCAGCCCAAGTCGGCAGGACAATGAGCAGTTCTTC. Protein: CASSPSRQDNEQFF. The chain has TRBV4-3 and TRBJ2-1; D not resolved. CDR1 is LGHNA and CDR2 is YSLEER in the germline V gene. V shed 4 bases and J shed 5 bases, with 12 bases lying between them. The CDR3 contains 14 residues.

The V and J genes are TRBV12-3 or TRBV12-4 and TRBJ2-2; 8 bases match TRBD1. The CDR3 loop spans 15 amino acids. J was trimmed by 3 bases and V by 6 bases; bases with no gene match: 6. CDR3 in DNA: TGTGCCAGCAGCCCCCCAGGGGGCCACACCGGGGAGCTGTTTTTT. Translated: CASSPPGGHTGELFF.

This clonotype was seen ten or more times. The chain couples TRBV7-9 to TRBJ2-7; 12 nucleotides line up with TRBD2. Germline-derived CDR1 and CDR2 are SEHNR and FQNEAQ (reference sequence). This CDR3 comprises 16 residues. The J segment lost 4 bases and the V segment lost 5 bases, leaving 9 bases of the junction unmatched. The CDR3 bases are TGTGCCAGCAGCCCTCGACTAGCGGGAGCCCCATACGAGCAGTACTTC. Translated: CASSPRLAGAPYEQYF.

This clonotype was detected a few times. V usage is TRBV24-1 and J usage is TRBJ2-1; no firm D call. Germline loops: CDR1 KGHDR, CDR2 SFDVKD. The germline V and J ends were trimmed by 2 bases and 5 bases, with 12 bases remaining between them. This CDR3 region has 15 residues. CDR3 DNA: TGTGCCACCAGTGATTATCGCAGCGATCACAATGAGCAGTTCTTC. Translating it yields CATSDYRSDHNEQFF.

The chain joins TRBV4-1 to TRBJ1-1; unclear D gene. Trimming pared 0 bases from V and 7 bases from J, leaving 12 bases between. Germline V gives CDR1 MGHRA, CDR2 YSYEKL. The CDR3 totals 14 residues. In nucleotides, the CDR3 is TGCGCCAGCAGCCAAGAGTTAGCCCGTGTTGAAGCTTTCTTT. This encodes CASSQELARVEAFF.

This clonotype was observed at least ten times. The chain combines TRBV25-1 with TRBJ1-5; D might be TRBD1 (6 bases). V shed 1 base and J shed 3 bases, with 10 bases lying between them. Per the germline V gene, CDR1 is MGHDK and CDR2 is SYGVNS. The CDR3 length is 15 residues. For the CDR3, the DNA is TGTGCCAGCAGTGAATCGCGGGGGCTCAATCAGCCCCAGCATTTT. It codes for CASSESRGLNQPQHF. The complete variable domain, with remaining parts taken from reference TRBV25-1 and TRBJ1-5, reads EADIYQTPRYLVIGTGKKITLECSQTMGHDKMYWYQQDPGMELHLIHYSYGVNSTEKGDLSSESTVSRIRTEHFPLTLESARPSHTSQYLCASSESRGLNQPQHFGDGTRLSIL.

The chain has TRBV5-1 and TRBJ2-7; D may match TRBD1 or TRBD2 (6 bases each). The CDR3 is 14 amino acids. The germline V gene encodes CDR1 SGHRS and CDR2 YFSETQ. Deletions cut 0 bases from V and 6 bases from J, with 13 bases between. The CDR3 loop is CASSLVEGVSEQYF. CDR3 DNA sequence: TGCGCCAGCAGCTTGGTGGAGGGGGTCAGCGAGCAGTACTTC. Based on the CDR3 plus reference TRBV5-1 and TRBJ2-7, the full variable domain is KAGVTQTPRYLIKTRGQQVTLSCSPISGHRSVSWYQQTPGQGLQFLFEYFSETQRNKGNFPGRFSGRQFSNSRSEMNVSTLELGDSALYLCASSLVEGVSEQYFGPGTRLTVT.

This clonotype was seen many times. This chain joins TRBV4-3 and TRBJ2-7; tentatively, D is TRBD2 (6 bases). CDR1 is LGHNA, CDR2 YSLEER, per germline. The CDR3 contains 14 residues. V was shortened by 0 bases and J by 6 bases, with 12 bases between the two germline ends. The CDR3 nucleotides read TGCGCCAGCAGCCAAGATTCCAGCGGGTTCGAGCAGTACTTC. Residues: CASSQDSSGFEQYF.

This chain connects TRBV27 to TRBJ2-1; D remains unclear. The V end was cut by 4 bases, the J end by 0 bases, with 10 bases between. Looked up from germline, CDR1 is MNHEY and CDR2 is SMNVEV (reference sequence). CDR3 length: 15 residues. CDR3 residues: CASSSLVSSYNEQFF. The CDR3 nucleotides read TGTGCCAGCAGTTCCCTAGTGAGCTCCTACAATGAGCAGTTCTTC.

This clonotype was detected a few times. V gene TRBV5-6 combines with J gene TRBJ2-1, with unresolved D. V was trimmed by 0 bases and J by 9 bases, leaving 13 bases between them. This CDR3 has 14 amino acids. CDR1 and CDR2 (germline): SGHDT, YYEEEE. The CDR3 region has the DNA TGTGCCAGCAGCTTGGGGGGTTCCCTAGGTGAGCAGTTCTTC. Translation: CASSLGGSLGEQFF.